A selection of T cell receptor beta chains follows, all from one sample in a study of T cell repertoires in cytomegalovirus infection. TCRdb used MiXCR to reprocess the reads, holding one entry per CDR3 protein. The table records approximately 190,000 distinct CDR3 sequences, 28% of them present only once. The sequenced material came from PBMCs. These receptors came from a human donor in good health (CMV status not recorded). Some clones in this sample may be carry-over from other donors' samples. Both conserved end residues are part of each CDR3. The D gene is left open where the match is weak. Size is omitted from some rows. Given values are once, few, many or a class for expanded clones.

j_gene: TRBJ1-2; abundance: few; d_gene: TRBD1; v_gene: TRBV29-1; CDR3nt: TGCAGCGTTGACGGGACAGGGTCCGGGGGCTACACCTTC; CDR3aa: CSVDGTGSGGYTF
j_gene: TRBJ1-3; abundance: many; d_gene: TRBD1; v_gene: TRBV7-2; CDR3nt: TGTGCCAGCAGCTTAGCGACAGGGAGATACACCATATATTTT; CDR3aa: CASSLATGRYTIYF
j_gene: TRBJ2-7; abundance: many; d_gene: .; v_gene: TRBV7-2; CDR3nt: TGTGCCAGCAGCTTAGACAGGGCGAGGTCCTACGAGCAGTACTTC; CDR3aa: CASSLDRARSYEQYF
j_gene: TRBJ2-7; abundance: many; d_gene: .; v_gene: TRBV7-2; CDR3nt: TGTGCCAGCAGCTCAGGGAGTGAGCAGTACTTC; CDR3aa: CASSSGSEQYF
j_gene: TRBJ1-2; abundance: few; d_gene: .; v_gene: TRBV12-3/TRBV12-4; CDR3nt: TGTGCCAGCAGCCCGCTGGTCGGTGGTGGCTACACCTTC; CDR3aa: CASSPLVGGGYTF
j_gene: TRBJ2-7; abundance: .; d_gene: .; v_gene: TRBV29-1; CDR3nt: TGCAGCGTTGCCCCCGTGAGCTCCTACGAGCAGTACTTC; CDR3aa: CSVAPVSSYEQYF
j_gene: TRBJ1-5; abundance: .; d_gene: .; v_gene: TRBV7-2; CDR3nt: TGTGCCAGCAGCTTAGGAGGGAAGGGCAATCAGCCCCAGCATTTT; CDR3aa: CASSLGGKGNQPQHF
j_gene: TRBJ1-5; abundance: few; d_gene: .; v_gene: TRBV6-2/TRBV6-3; CDR3nt: TGTGCCAGCAGTTACCCGGGGTCCAAGACTGGGGCGTATCAGCCCCAGCATTTT; CDR3aa: CASSYPGSKTGAYQPQHF
j_gene: TRBJ2-7; abundance: many; d_gene: .; v_gene: TRBV6-1; CDR3nt: TGTGCCAGCAGTTCCAGCCCCAGGACCTTCTACGAGCAGTACTTC; CDR3aa: CASSSSPRTFYEQYF
j_gene: TRBJ2-3; abundance: .; d_gene: TRBD2; v_gene: TRBV7-6; CDR3nt: TGTGCCAGCAGCCCACTAGCGGGGGCCTTCACAGATACGCAGTATTTT; CDR3aa: CASSPLAGAFTDTQYF
j_gene: TRBJ2-1; abundance: .; d_gene: .; v_gene: TRBV6-6; CDR3nt: TGTGCCAGCAGTTCCCGGACAGCTAACAATGAGCAGTTCTTC; CDR3aa: CASSSRTANNEQFF
j_gene: TRBJ2-2; abundance: few; d_gene: .; v_gene: TRBV28; CDR3nt: TGTGCCGCTGGAGGGTGGGACACCGGGGAGCTGTTTTTT; CDR3aa: CAAGGWDTGELFF
j_gene: TRBJ1-2; abundance: .; d_gene: TRBD1; v_gene: TRBV10-3; CDR3nt: TGTGCCATCAGTGGACAGGGGTTAAGTGGCTACACCTTC; CDR3aa: CAISGQGLSGYTF
j_gene: TRBJ2-1; abundance: .; d_gene: TRBD2; v_gene: TRBV29-1; CDR3nt: TGCAGCGTTGAATCGCGGACTAGCGGGGGGTACTACAATGAGCAGTTCTTC; CDR3aa: CSVESRTSGGYYNEQFF
j_gene: TRBJ2-1; abundance: .; d_gene: .; v_gene: TRBV9; CDR3nt: TGTGCCAGCAGCTCAGGACTCGTCTCCTACAATGAGCAGTTCTTC; CDR3aa: CASSSGLVSYNEQFF
j_gene: TRBJ2-1; abundance: .; d_gene: .; v_gene: TRBV6-5; CDR3nt: TGTGCCAGCAGTTACAGGGGCGCCAATCCCAATGAGCAGTTCTTC; CDR3aa: CASSYRGANPNEQFF
j_gene: TRBJ2-7; abundance: .; d_gene: .; v_gene: TRBV2; CDR3nt: TGTGCCAGCGAACTCATTGGCGGCCACGAGCAGTACTTC; CDR3aa: CASELIGGHEQYF
j_gene: TRBJ1-3; abundance: few; d_gene: .; v_gene: TRBV7-2; CDR3nt: TGTGCCAGCAGTTTACGGGGGGCCTCTGGAAACACCATATATTTT; CDR3aa: CASSLRGASGNTIYF
j_gene: TRBJ2-5; abundance: .; d_gene: TRBD1; v_gene: TRBV7-9; CDR3nt: TGTGCCAGCAGCTACAGGGGGACGGAGACCCAGTACTTC; CDR3aa: CASSYRGTETQYF